A single sample gave rise to the 4 T cell receptor beta chains below, sequenced in a study of OX40 agonist ivuxolimab in advanced cancers. TCRdb's table, derived via immunoSEQ multiplex PCR, lists solely in-frame clones and lacks some. Of about 50,000 clones listed, about nine tenths are singletons. Sequencing used CD4+ or CD8+ T cells sorted from blood, obtained in a trial of the OX40 agonist ivuxolimab. All receptors come from an adult with an advanced solid tumor such as melanoma, head and neck, liver or kidney cancer.

The V and J genes are TRBV9 and TRBJ2-1, with a possible D match to TRBD2 (6 bases). Trimming cost V 3 bases and J 3 bases, with 10 bases left between them. The CDR3 spans 14 residues. Per the germline V gene, CDR1 is SGDLS and CDR2 is YYNGEE. CDR3 loop: CASSAGDRYNEQFF. As DNA, the CDR3 is TGTGCCAGCAGCGCGGGGGACCGCTACAATGAGCAGTTCTTC.

The rearrangement joins TRBV27 to TRBJ2-1; no clear D. This CDR3 contains 13 residues. Germline lookup yields CDR1 MNHEY and CDR2 SMNVEV (reference sequence). V was cut by 5 bases and J by 7 bases, with 12 bases left in between. The CDR3 sequence: CASSRLGQNEQFF. Here the CDR3 DNA reads TGTGCCAGCAGTCGGCTAGGGCAGAATGAGCAGTTCTTC.

The DNA of the CDR3 is TGCGCCAGCAGCTTTCAGCCGGGACAGACCTACGAGCAGTACTTC. Its translation is CASSFQPGQTYEQYF. The chain joins TRBV4-1 to TRBJ2-7; 7 bases align to TRBD1. Per germline, CDR1 MGHRA and CDR2 YSYEKL. The CDR3 is 15 residues long. Trimming at V came to 5 bases and at J to 2 bases, leaving 9 bases not matched to a gene.

The rearrangement links TRBV19 to TRBJ2-7; TRBD1 aligns across 9 bases. Germline trimming cut 3 bases from V and 5 bases from J; bases unmatched to any gene: 5. This CDR3 has 14 amino acids. In germline, CDR1 is LNHDA, CDR2 SQIVND (reference sequence). The CDR3 DNA sequence: TGTGCCAGTAGTATGGGGACAGGGTTTAACGAGCAGTACTTC. As protein: CASSMGTGFNEQYF.